This TCR beta chain was recovered during a study of breast tumors, draining lymph nodes, adjacent tissues. TCRdb passed the multiplex PCR reads through MiXCR, listing each CDR3 protein once. Of 55,000 to 75,000 distinct CDR3 sequences listed, approximately 47% are singletons. On this clonotype itself: Its antigen is currently unknown.

Study findings and constraints: Luminal-like breast cancer showed significantly greater tumor-nontumor repertoire similarity than basal-like breast cancer did. Compared with lymph nodes, tumors were less diverse; compared with nontumor tissue, more. Data only fit, rather than demonstrated, lymph node origin of most tumor T cells. The data were judged consistent with most tumor T cells coming from lymph node and expanding in tumor.

This CDR3 spans 17 amino acids. Trimming stripped 4 bases from V and 0 bases from J, with 16 bases between. The germline CDR1 and CDR2 sequences are KGHSH and LQKENI. The genes are TRBV18 and TRBJ2-1; D not resolved. This receptor was obtained from a female donor with breast cancer. Some clones in this sample may be carry-over from other donors' samples. Sequencing was carried out using breast tumor tissue. CDR3 in amino acids: CASSRLLDSSSYNEQFF. CDR3 coding DNA: TGTGCCAGCTCACGACTTTTAGATTCAAGCTCCTACAATGAGCAGTTCTTC.